These 32 T cell receptor beta chains were all obtained from the same sample, sequenced in a study of OX40 agonist ivuxolimab in advanced cancers. Assay used: immunoSEQ multiplex PCR; TCRdb lists only in-frame clones, some missing. Found here are about 76,000 clones, 85% to 90% of them singletons; the top ten hold 10% to 15%. Sequenced here: CD4+ or CD8+ T cells sorted from blood, sampled in a trial of the OX40 agonist ivuxolimab. These TCRs come from an adult with an advanced solid tumor such as melanoma, head and neck, liver or kidney cancer.

This clone is deemed medium-sized. This rearrangement joins TRBV7-8 to TRBJ1-2, with D possibly being TRBD1 (6 bases). The CDR3 extends over 15 amino acids. Germline CDR1 and CDR2: SGHVS and FQNEAQ. Trimming took 4 bases from V and 5 from J, leaving 17 bases between them. CDR3 nucleotides: TGTGCCAGCAGCTCCCTCACCTGGGGGCATTATGGCTACACCTTC. Amino acids: CASSSLTWGHYGYTF.

The rearrangement uses TRBV27 and TRBJ2-1; the D gene is possibly TRBD1 (8 bases). The V end lost 3 bases, the J end lost 12 bases, and 12 bases lay between the germline ends. In germline, CDR1 is MNHEY, CDR2 SMNVEV (reference sequence). The CDR3 consists of 12 residues. As DNA, the CDR3 is TGTGCCAGCAGTTTGACAGGGGAGGGGCAGTTCTTC. Protein product: CASSLTGEGQFF.

The chain uses TRBV5-1 and TRBJ2-7; D perhaps matches TRBD1 (5 bases). The germline gives CDR1 SGHRS, CDR2 YFSETQ. V was clipped by 0 bases and J by 5 bases, with 15 bases between them. The CDR3 contains 15 residues. In nucleotides, the CDR3 is TGCGCCAGCAGCTTGGGGGGCCCCAAGCGCAACGAGCAGTACTTC. It encodes CASSLGGPKRNEQYF.

Regarding this clone: A much more abundant neighbour one base away suggests this may be a read error. At the DNA level, this CDR3 is encoded by other sequences in the same sample as well. The chain joins TRBV4-1 to TRBJ2-7, with TRBD2 matching over 7 bases. This CDR3 region has 15 residues. The germline gives CDR1 MGHRA, CDR2 YSYEKL. The J segment lost 3 bases and the V segment lost 0 bases, leaving 5 bases of the junction unmatched. This chain's CDR3 is CASSQDSASGYEQYF. The CDR3 DNA sequence: TGCGCCAGCAGCCAAGATTCCGCTAGCGGCTACGAGCAGTACTTC.

The chain combines TRBV27 with TRBJ2-7; TRBD2 aligns across 12 bases. The CDR3 sequence is 15 residues long. Germline assignment: CDR1 MNHEY and CDR2 SMNVEV (reference sequence). With 5 bases clipped from V and 3 bases from J, the junction kept 5 bases outside the gene matches. In DNA, the CDR3 is TGTGCCAGCAGTCCCTCGGGACTAGCGGGCTACGAGCAGTACTTC. This encodes CASSPSGLAGYEQYF.

The chain couples TRBV6-5 to TRBJ2-3, with 11 nucleotides matching TRBD2. From germline, CDR1 is MNHEY and CDR2 SVGAGI. With V trimmed by 6 bases and J by 5 bases, 1 base remained unmatched. The CDR3 length is 13 residues. The CDR3 reads CASRGTSGDTQYF. The DNA for the CDR3 is TGTGCCAGCAGAGGGACTAGCGGAGATACGCAGTATTTT.

This clone has a single count. V and J are TRBV25-1 and TRBJ1-2; 7 bases align to TRBD1. J was trimmed by 4 bases and V by 3 bases; bases with no gene match: 2. Per germline, CDR1 MGHDK and CDR2 SYGVNS. The CDR3 totals 13 residues. In DNA form, the CDR3 reads TGTGCCAGCAGTGAGGGACAGCTCTATGGCTACACCTTC. It specifies CASSEGQLYGYTF.

This clone was recorded a few times. The rearrangement links TRBV19 to TRBJ2-1; possible D gene TRBD2, 5 bases. CDR1 and CDR2 from the germline V gene are LNHDA and SQIVND (reference sequence). This CDR3 spans 14 amino acids. V was pared by 3 bases and J by 9 bases, with 15 bases between. The CDR3 bases are TGTGCCAGTAGTATGCTTAGCGCCGGGCGTGAGCAGTTCTTC. Translated, it gives CASSMLSAGREQFF.

This chain connects TRBV9 to TRBJ2-5, with 15 bases identical to TRBD2. The V segment lost 4 bases and the J segment 3 bases; nucleotides outside the gene matches: 7. Germline values: CDR1 SGDLS, CDR2 YYNGEE. This CDR3 contains 17 residues. CDR3 sequence: CASSPGLAGGIEETQYF. The CDR3 coding sequence is TGTGCCAGCAGCCCGGGACTAGCGGGAGGCATTGAAGAGACCCAGTACTTC.

The chain is built from TRBV7-6 and TRBJ2-4; 8 bases agree with TRBD1. This CDR3 is 14 amino acids long. The germline gives CDR1 SGHVS, CDR2 FNYEAQ. The ends lost 1 base at V and 6 bases at J; junction bases unmatched: 2. CDR3 nucleotides: TGTGCCAGCAGCTTAGACAGGGGGGCAAACATTCAGTACTTC. It translates to CASSLDRGANIQYF.

V usage is TRBV19 and J usage is TRBJ1-2, with a tentative D call TRBD1 (5 bases). The CDR3 is made up of 14 amino acids. V shed 3 bases and J shed 4 bases, with 12 bases lying between them. The V gene's germline CDR1 is LNHDA and CDR2 SQIVND (reference sequence). The CDR3 reads CASSIGDEGYGYTF. The CDR3 DNA reads TGTGCCAGTAGTATTGGGGACGAAGGCTATGGCTACACCTTC. Variable domain in full (rest from reference TRBV19 and TRBJ1-2): DGGITQSPKYLFRKEGQNVTLSCEQNLNHDAMYWYRQDPGQGLRLIYYSQIVNDFQKGDIAEGYSVSREKKESFPLTVTSAQKNPTAFYLCASSIGDEGYGYTFGSGTRLTVV.

The V gene is TRBV5-6, the J gene TRBJ1-2, with 10 bases fitting TRBD1. The CDR3 runs 17 residues. The J segment lost 4 bases and the V segment lost 0 bases, leaving 9 bases of the junction unmatched. Germline CDR1 and CDR2: SGHDT and YYEEEE. The CDR3 nucleotides are TGTGCCAGCAGCTTGGTACCCCCTAGGGACAGGGGCTATGGCTACACCTTC. Its protein product is CASSLVPPRDRGYGYTF. The complete variable domain, with remaining parts taken from reference TRBV5-6 and TRBJ1-2, reads DAGVTQSPTHLIKTRGQQVTLRCSPKSGHDTVSWYQQALGQGPQFIFQYYEEEERQRGNFPDRFSGHQFPNYSSELNVNALLLGDSALYLCASSLVPPRDRGYGYTFGSGTRLTVV.

The V gene is TRBV7-3, the J gene TRBJ2-3; TRBD2 matches at 7 bases. V was clipped by 1 base and J by 4 bases; unmatched bases: 8. The CDR3 contains 16 residues. The V gene's germline CDR1 is SGHTA and CDR2 FQGTGA. The chain's CDR3 is CASSLNGGSVADTQYF. The CDR3 region has the DNA TGTGCCAGCAGCTTAAACGGCGGGAGTGTCGCAGATACGCAGTATTTT.

The V and J genes are TRBV6-6 and TRBJ2-1; 8 bases line up with TRBD2. Germline V gene lookup returns CDR1 MNHNY and CDR2 SVGAGI (reference sequence). The CDR3 is 16 amino acids. J was trimmed by 3 bases and V by 5 bases; bases with no gene match: 9. CDR3 coding DNA: TGTGCCAGCAGTCCTCAACGTCTAGCGGGCTACAATGAGCAGTTCTTC. Its translation: CASSPQRLAGYNEQFF.

The V call is TRBV28, the J call TRBJ2-3; D is undetermined. The V end lost 8 bases, the J end lost 4 bases, and 13 bases lay between the germline ends. From germline, CDR1 is MDHEN and CDR2 SYDVKM. The CDR3 consists of 13 residues. This CDR3 reads CASRNGLPDTQYF. The CDR3 DNA sequence: TGTGCCAGCCGGAACGGGCTGCCAGATACGCAGTATTTT.

V and J are TRBV5-4 and TRBJ2-7, with D possibly TRBD2 on 5 matching bases. Germline lookup yields CDR1 SGHNT and CDR2 YYREEE (reference sequence). There are 12 residues in the CDR3. V lost 2 bases to trimming and J lost 2 bases, with 5 bases between them. CDR3 in amino acids: CASSFGTYEQYF. The CDR3 DNA reads as TGTGCCAGCAGCTTCGGGACCTACGAGCAGTACTTC. Variable domain in full (rest from reference TRBV5-4 and TRBJ2-7): ETGVTQSPTHLIKTRGQQVTLRCSSQSGHNTVSWYQQALGQGPQFIFQYYREEENGRGNFPPRFSGLQFPNYSSELNVNALELDDSALYLCASSFGTYEQYFGPGTRLTVT.

The J gene is TRBJ2-3, the V gene TRBV5-1, with TRBD2 matching 7 bases. The CDR3 covers 14 residues. Trimming cost V 2 bases and J 3 bases; bases outside gene matches: 3. CDR1 is SGHRS and CDR2 is YFSETQ in the germline V gene. In DNA, the CDR3 is TGCGCCAGCAGCTTCGGGGGAGGGACAGATACGCAGTATTTT. Protein: CASSFGGGTDTQYF. The entire variable domain, with the rest obtained from reference TRBV5-1 and TRBJ2-3, is as follows: KAGVTQTPRYLIKTRGQQVTLSCSPISGHRSVSWYQQTPGQGLQFLFEYFSETQRNKGNFPGRFSGRQFSNSRSEMNVSTLELGDSALYLCASSFGGGTDTQYFGPGTRLTVL.

This clone was seen a few times. This rearrangement joins TRBV2 to TRBJ1-5; D is ambiguous. Trimming took 6 bases from V and 9 from J, leaving 24 bases between them. In germline, CDR1 is SNHLY, CDR2 FYNNEI. The CDR3 sequence is 16 residues long. The CDR3 protein is CASSPVEAVPSWPQHF. CDR3 coding DNA: TGTGCCAGCAGCCCCGTCGAGGCAGTCCCTAGTTGGCCCCAGCATTTT.

This chain joins TRBV28 and TRBJ1-2, with D maybe TRBD1 (5 bases). V was trimmed by 7 bases and J by 9 bases, leaving 18 bases between them. Germline-derived CDR1 and CDR2 are MDHEN and SYDVKM. The CDR3 is 13 residues long. The DNA of the CDR3 is TGTGCCAGCACTCTGGGACCGCAAGTGCGCTACACCTTC. Translating it yields CASTLGPQVRYTF.

The chain has TRBV6-5 and TRBJ2-7; 10 bases are a match to TRBD1. This CDR3 has 14 amino acids. Germline CDR1 reads MNHEY; CDR2 reads SVGAGI. The junction had 2 bases not matched to a gene; V was cut back by 4 bases and J by 2 bases. CDR3 sequence (DNA): TGTGCCAGCAGTTTAGGACAGGGGGCCTACGAGCAGTACTTC. This sequence encodes CASSLGQGAYEQYF.

The CDR3 protein is CASTGGNEQFF. In nucleotides, the CDR3 is TGTGCCAGTACAGGGGGCAATGAGCAGTTCTTC. The chain recombines TRBV19 with TRBJ2-1; 7 nucleotides match TRBD1. Germline CDR1 and CDR2: LNHDA and SQIVND (reference sequence). CDR3 length equals 11 residues. The junction had 0 bases not matched to a gene; V was cut back by 7 bases and J by 6 bases.

V gene TRBV21-1 combines with J gene TRBJ2-7; TRBD1, the table's D call, lacks a check against the DNA. TRBV21-1 is given as a pseudogene. The CDR3 consists of 16 residues. CDR3 protein: CASSRKGQGVVNEQYF. DNA for the CDR3: TGTGCCAGCAGCAGGAAGGGACAGGGTGTAGTGAACGAGCAGTACTTC.

The chain employs TRBV29-1 and TRBJ1-2; 12 nucleotides align to TRBD1. Trimming cost V 0 bases and J 4 bases; bases outside gene matches: 15. The CDR3 loop spans 19 amino acids. Germline V lookup: CDR1 SQVTM, CDR2 ANQGSEA. The CDR3 spells CSVEDTLPGQGASSYGYTF. DNA for the CDR3: TGCAGCGTTGAAGACACATTACCGGGACAGGGGGCGTCAAGCTATGGCTACACCTTC.

A few counts support this clone. For the CDR3, the DNA is TGTGCCAGCAGCCCTCGGGGCGAGCAGTACTTC. Translation gives CASSPRGEQYF. The chain carries TRBV7-9 and TRBJ2-7; tentative D call: TRBD2 (5 bases). Trimming shortened V by 5 bases and J by 6 bases, and 8 bases separated the two germline ends. Germline CDR1 reads SEHNR; CDR2 reads FQNEAQ (reference sequence). The CDR3 is 11 amino acids.

The CDR3: CASSRGREGEQFF. The CDR3, as DNA: TGTGCCAGTAGTAGAGGGCGGGAGGGAGAGCAGTTCTTC. This rearrangement joins TRBV19 to TRBJ2-1, with 9 bases aligning to TRBD2. The junction had 5 bases not matched to a gene; V was cut back by 4 bases and J by 10 bases. Germline V gives CDR1 LNHDA, CDR2 SQIVND (reference sequence). The CDR3 sequence is 13 residues long.

This clone was picked up a small number of times. CDR3 coding DNA: TGTGCCAGTAGTATGGGAGGGTTCGCTGAAGCTTTCTTT. Its protein product is CASSMGGFAEAFF. The rearrangement joins TRBV19 to TRBJ1-1; D gene unclear. V was shortened by 3 bases and J by 6 bases, with 11 bases between the two germline ends. Germline V gives CDR1 LNHDA, CDR2 SQIVND (reference sequence). The CDR3 has 13 amino acids.

The J gene is TRBJ1-4, the V gene TRBV15; D is possibly TRBD1 (6 bases). V was trimmed by 3 bases and J by 6 bases, leaving 14 bases between them. The CDR3 contains 15 residues. Germline CDR1 reads LNHNV; CDR2 reads YYDKDF (reference sequence). CDR3 sequence: CATSRPSAGDEKLFF. CDR3 nucleotide sequence: TGTGCCACCAGCAGGCCTTCCGCAGGGGATGAAAAACTGTTTTTT.

The chain is built from TRBV11-3 and TRBJ2-2; D may correspond to TRBD1 or TRBD2 (5 bases each). Trimming pared 5 bases from V and 6 bases from J, leaving 10 bases between. The CDR3 is made up of 13 amino acids. Germline CDR1 SGHNT, CDR2 YENEEA. The CDR3 loop reads CASSLGTAGELFF. The CDR3 region has the DNA TGTGCCAGCAGCCTAGGGACGGCCGGGGAGCTGTTTTTT.

The V call is TRBV7-3, the J call TRBJ2-5; 9 bases agree with TRBD2. Trimming removed 2 bases from V and 4 bases from J; junction bases left unmatched: 8. Germline V gene sequence: CDR1 SGHTA, CDR2 FQGTGA. CDR3 length equals 16 residues. The CDR3 DNA follows: TGTGCCAGCAGCTTAGGGTTAACTAGCGGGTCAGAGACCCAGTACTTC. This sequence encodes CASSLGLTSGSETQYF.

The chain couples TRBV11-2 to TRBJ2-7; D not certain. This CDR3 has 12 residues. Deletions cut 5 bases from V and 6 bases from J, with 11 bases between. CDR1 is SGHAT, CDR2 FQNNGV, per germline. Written as DNA, the CDR3 is TGTGCCAGCAGCCTGGACGTTACCGAGCAGTACTTC. Its translation: CASSLDVTEQYF.

A single count supports this clone. V gene TRBV7-8 combines with J gene TRBJ2-1, with 9 bases lining up with TRBD2. Trimming removed 5 bases from V and 4 bases from J; junction bases left unmatched: 6. The germline CDR1 and CDR2 sequences are SGHVS and FQNEAQ. The CDR3 contains 15 residues. The CDR3 nucleotides are TGTGCCAGCAGCCGGAGCGGGGGGACATACAATGAGCAGTTCTTC. Translating it yields CASSRSGGTYNEQFF.

This clone came up once. The chain's CDR3 is CASSLSRSNYGYTF. The CDR3, as DNA: TGCGCCAGCAGCTTGAGCAGATCTAACTATGGCTACACCTTC. The chain joins TRBV5-1 to TRBJ1-2; no clear D. Germline CDR1 reads SGHRS; CDR2 reads YFSETQ. V lost 1 base and J 0 bases, leaving 7 bases between the germline ends. This CDR3 contains 14 residues.